This T cell receptor (beta chain) was identified during a study of cytomegalovirus exposure and HLA in healthy donors. Study-wide results and limits: Analysis performed later found about 17,000 TCR beta sequences associated with HLA alleles at 0.05 false discovery rate.

Germline trimming cut 2 bases from V and 2 bases from J; bases unmatched to any gene: 5. This CDR3 contains 17 residues. Germline V gives CDR1 LGHNA, CDR2 YNFKEQ. In the case of this clone: What it binds is not known.

The PCR made use of 60 Vbeta and 13 Jbeta primers. Authors' processing steps: Approximately 78 million unique TCR beta chains, approximately 11 million of them shared, were counted by a later analysis. Profiling relied on immunoSEQ multiplex PCR, and the TCRdb table lists in-frame clones only, not all of them. V and J calls and clone size are given by that table; D and trimming were obtained from the DNA. The repertoire includes some 110,000 clones, around 85% of them detected once, and 3.5% to 4% sits in the top ten. This chain connects TRBV4-2 to TRBJ2-4; 11 nucleotides match TRBD2. This TCR derives from a man aged 60 to 75 in good health and CMV-seronegative. The sample taken for sequencing was PBMCs. CDR3 in amino acids: CASSQPGTSGTKNIQYF. The CDR3 nucleotides are TGTGCCAGCAGCCAACCCGGGACTAGCGGAACCAAAAACATTCAGTACTTC.